One TCR beta chain is described in this entry. The CDR3 has 13 amino acids. The ends were cut back, 4 bases at V and 0 bases at J, with 6 bases in the middle. Germline V gene data show CDR1 as GTSNPN and CDR2 as SVGIG (reference sequence). Sequencing was performed with immunoSEQ multiplex PCR; in TCRdb, only in-frame clones are kept and a portion is missing. The profile covers roughly 70,000 clones, with roughly 93% appearing a single time and about 2.7% taken by the ten largest. The data derive from a study of control samples from healthy donors and cancer patients. The sequence derives from a young woman in good health. This chain uses TRBV30 with TRBJ2-2; D call uncertain. The sample taken for sequencing was blood. The CDR3 spells CAWTTANTGELFF. CDR3 DNA sequence: TGTGCCTGGACGACGGCGAACACCGGGGAGCTGTTTTTT.